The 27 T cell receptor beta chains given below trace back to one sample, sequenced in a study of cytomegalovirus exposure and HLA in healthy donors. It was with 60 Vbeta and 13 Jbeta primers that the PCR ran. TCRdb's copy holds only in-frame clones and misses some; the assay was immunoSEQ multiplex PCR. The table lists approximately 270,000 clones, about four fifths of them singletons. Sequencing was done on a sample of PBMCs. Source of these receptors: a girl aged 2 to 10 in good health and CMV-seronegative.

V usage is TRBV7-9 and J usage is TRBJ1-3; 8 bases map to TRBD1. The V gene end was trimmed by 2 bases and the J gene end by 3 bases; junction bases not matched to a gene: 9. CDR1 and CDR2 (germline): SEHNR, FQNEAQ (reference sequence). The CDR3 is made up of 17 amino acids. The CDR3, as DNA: TGTGCCAGCAGCTTAAATTCTGGGACAGGAGATGGAAACACCATATATTTT. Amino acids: CASSLNSGTGDGNTIYF.

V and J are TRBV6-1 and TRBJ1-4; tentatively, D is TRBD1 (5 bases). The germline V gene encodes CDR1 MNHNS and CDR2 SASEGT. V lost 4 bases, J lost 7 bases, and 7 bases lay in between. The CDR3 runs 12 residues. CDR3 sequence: CASSGTSEKLFF. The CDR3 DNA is TGTGCCAGCAGTGGGACATCTGAAAAACTGTTTTTT.

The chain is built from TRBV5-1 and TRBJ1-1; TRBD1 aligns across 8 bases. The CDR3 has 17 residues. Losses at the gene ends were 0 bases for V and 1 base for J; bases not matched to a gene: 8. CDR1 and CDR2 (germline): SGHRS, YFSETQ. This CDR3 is CASSLGPRGRGNTEAFF. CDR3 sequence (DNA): TGCGCCAGCAGCTTGGGGCCCAGGGGGCGCGGGAACACTGAAGCTTTCTTT.

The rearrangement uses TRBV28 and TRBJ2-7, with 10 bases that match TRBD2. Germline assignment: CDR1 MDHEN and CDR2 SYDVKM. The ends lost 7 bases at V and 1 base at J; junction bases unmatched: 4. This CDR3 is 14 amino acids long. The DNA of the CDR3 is TGTGCCAGCATGTTAGCGGGAGGATCCTACGAGCAGTACTTC. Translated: CASMLAGGSYEQYF. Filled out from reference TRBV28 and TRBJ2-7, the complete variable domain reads DVKVTQSSRYLVKRTGEKVFLECVQDMDHENMFWYRQDPGLGLRLIYFSYDVKMKEKGDIPEGYSVSREKKERFSLILESASTNQTSMYLCASMLAGGSYEQYFGPGTRLTVT.

This CDR3 reads CASSPGQVNTEAFF. The CDR3 nucleotides read TGTGCCAGCAGCCCTGGACAGGTGAACACTGAAGCTTTCTTT. The chain uses TRBV27 and TRBJ1-1, with 7 nucleotides matching TRBD1. The CDR3 is made up of 14 amino acids. Germline V CDR1 and CDR2: MNHEY, SMNVEV (reference sequence). Trimming took 6 bases from V and 0 from J; bases not matched to a gene: 4.

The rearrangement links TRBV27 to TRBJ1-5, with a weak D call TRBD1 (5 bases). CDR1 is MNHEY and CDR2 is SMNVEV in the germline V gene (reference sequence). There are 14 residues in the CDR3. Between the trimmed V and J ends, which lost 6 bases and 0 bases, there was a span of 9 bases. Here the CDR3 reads CASSSQGSNQPQHF. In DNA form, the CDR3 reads TGTGCCAGCAGCTCTCAGGGTAGCAATCAGCCCCAGCATTTT.

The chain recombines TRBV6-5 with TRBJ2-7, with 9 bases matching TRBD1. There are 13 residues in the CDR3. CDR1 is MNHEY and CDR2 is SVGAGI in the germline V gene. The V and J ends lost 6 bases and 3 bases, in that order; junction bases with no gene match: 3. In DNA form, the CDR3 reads TGTGCCAGCAGCAGGGACAGGGACTACGAGCAGTACTTC. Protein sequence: CASSRDRDYEQYF.

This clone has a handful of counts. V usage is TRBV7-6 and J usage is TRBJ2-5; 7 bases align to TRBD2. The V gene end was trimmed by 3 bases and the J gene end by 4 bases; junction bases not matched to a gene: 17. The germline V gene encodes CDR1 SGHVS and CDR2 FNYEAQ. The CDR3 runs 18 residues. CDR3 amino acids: CASSFGLVWHPVGETQYF. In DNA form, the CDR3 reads TGTGCCAGCAGCTTCGGACTAGTTTGGCACCCGGTCGGAGAGACCCAGTACTTC.

The CDR3 region has the DNA TGTGCCAGCGGACAGCTAAAGGACACTGAAGCTTTCTTT. It translates to CASGQLKDTEAFF. The chain recombines TRBV28 with TRBJ1-1; weak D call: TRBD1 (6 bases). Germline V gives CDR1 MDHEN, CDR2 SYDVKM. The germline V and J ends were trimmed by 8 bases and 3 bases, with 13 bases remaining between them. The length of the CDR3 is 13 residues. Supplemented by reference TRBV28 and TRBJ1-1, the full variable domain reads DVKVTQSSRYLVKRTGEKVFLECVQDMDHENMFWYRQDPGLGLRLIYFSYDVKMKEKGDIPEGYSVSREKKERFSLILESASTNQTSMYLCASGQLKDTEAFFGQGTRLTVV.

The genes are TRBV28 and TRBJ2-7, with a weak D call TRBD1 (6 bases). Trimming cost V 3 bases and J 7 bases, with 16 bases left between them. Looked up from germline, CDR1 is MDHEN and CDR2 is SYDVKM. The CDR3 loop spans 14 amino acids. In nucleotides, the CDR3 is TGTGCCAGCAGTTTGACAGGAAACAATGCTGAGCAGTACTTC. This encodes CASSLTGNNAEQYF. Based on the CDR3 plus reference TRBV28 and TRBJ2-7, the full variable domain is DVKVTQSSRYLVKRTGEKVFLECVQDMDHENMFWYRQDPGLGLRLIYFSYDVKMKEKGDIPEGYSVSREKKERFSLILESASTNQTSMYLCASSLTGNNAEQYFGPGTRLTVT.

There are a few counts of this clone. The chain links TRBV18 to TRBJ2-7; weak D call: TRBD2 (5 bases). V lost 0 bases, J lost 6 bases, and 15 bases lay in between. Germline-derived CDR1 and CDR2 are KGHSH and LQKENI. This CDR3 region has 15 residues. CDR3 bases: TGTGCCAGCTCACCACCGGGAGTTGGGGTTAGCGAGCAGTACTTC. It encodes CASSPPGVGVSEQYF.

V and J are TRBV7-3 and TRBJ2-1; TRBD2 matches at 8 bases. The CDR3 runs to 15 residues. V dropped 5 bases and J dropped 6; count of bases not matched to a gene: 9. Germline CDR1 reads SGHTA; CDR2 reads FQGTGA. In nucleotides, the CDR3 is TGTGCCAGCAGCCCTGGGACTAGTAGTCTCAATGAGCAGTTCTTC. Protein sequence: CASSPGTSSLNEQFF.

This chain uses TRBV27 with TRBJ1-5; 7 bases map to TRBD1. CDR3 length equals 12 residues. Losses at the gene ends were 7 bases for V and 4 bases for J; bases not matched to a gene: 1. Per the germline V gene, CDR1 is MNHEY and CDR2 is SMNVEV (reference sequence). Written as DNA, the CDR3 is TGTGCCAGCAAGGGGGCGAATCAGCCCCAGCATTTT. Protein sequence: CASKGANQPQHF.

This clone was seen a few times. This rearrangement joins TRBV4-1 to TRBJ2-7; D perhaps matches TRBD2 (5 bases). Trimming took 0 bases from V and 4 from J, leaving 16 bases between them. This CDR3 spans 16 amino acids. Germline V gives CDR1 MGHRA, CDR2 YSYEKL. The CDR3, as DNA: TGCGCCAGCAGCCAAGAGTCTCGGGGATTGATATACGAGCAGTACTTC. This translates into CASSQESRGLIYEQYF.

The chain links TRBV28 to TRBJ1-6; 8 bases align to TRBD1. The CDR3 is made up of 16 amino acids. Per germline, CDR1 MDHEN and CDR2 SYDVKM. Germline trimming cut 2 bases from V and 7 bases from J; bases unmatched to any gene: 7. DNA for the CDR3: TGTGCCAGCAGTTTACCCGCGACAGGGGAGAATTCACCCCTCCACTTT. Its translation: CASSLPATGENSPLHF.

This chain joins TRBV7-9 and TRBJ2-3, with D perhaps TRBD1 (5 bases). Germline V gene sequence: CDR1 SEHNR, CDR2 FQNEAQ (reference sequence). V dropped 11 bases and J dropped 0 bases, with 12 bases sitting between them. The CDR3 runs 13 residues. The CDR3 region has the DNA TGTGCCGATGAAGGGGCTAGCACAGATACGCAGTATTTT. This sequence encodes CADEGASTDTQYF.

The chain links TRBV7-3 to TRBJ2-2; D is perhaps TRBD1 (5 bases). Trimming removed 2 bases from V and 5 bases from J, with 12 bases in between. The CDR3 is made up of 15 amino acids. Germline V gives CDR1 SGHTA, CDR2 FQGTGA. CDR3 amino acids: CASSLEAGRTGELFF. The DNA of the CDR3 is TGTGCCAGCAGCTTAGAGGCAGGGCGGACCGGGGAGCTGTTTTTT.

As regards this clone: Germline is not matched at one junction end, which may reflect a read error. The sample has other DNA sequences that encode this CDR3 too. The CDR3 sequence: CASSSQGGVEKLFF. CDR3 in DNA: TGTGCCAGCAGCTCACAGGGGGGTGTTGAAAAGCTGTTTTTT. J is TRBJ1-4 and V is TRBV7-8, with TRBD1 identical over 8 bases. Germline CDR1 SGHVS, CDR2 FQNEAQ. The CDR3 is 14 residues long.

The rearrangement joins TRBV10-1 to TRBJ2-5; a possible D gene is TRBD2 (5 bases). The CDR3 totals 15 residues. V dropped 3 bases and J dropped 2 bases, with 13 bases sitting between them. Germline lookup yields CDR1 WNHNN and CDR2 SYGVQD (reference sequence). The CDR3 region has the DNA TGCGCCAGCAGTGATGAGGGCACTAGGCAAGAGACCCAGTACTTC. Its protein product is CASSDEGTRQETQYF.

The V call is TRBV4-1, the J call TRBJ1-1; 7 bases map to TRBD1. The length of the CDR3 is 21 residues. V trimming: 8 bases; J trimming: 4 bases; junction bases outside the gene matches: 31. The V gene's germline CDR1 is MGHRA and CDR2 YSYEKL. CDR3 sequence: CASRTRGPGTSEGQTSTEAFF. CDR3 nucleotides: TGCGCCAGCCGAACCCGGGGGCCAGGGACCTCCGAGGGACAGACGTCCACTGAAGCTTTCTTT.

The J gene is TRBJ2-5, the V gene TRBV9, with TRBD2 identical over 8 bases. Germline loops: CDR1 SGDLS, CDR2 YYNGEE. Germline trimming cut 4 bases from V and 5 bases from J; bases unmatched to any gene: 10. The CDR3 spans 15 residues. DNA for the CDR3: TGTGCCAGCAGCCCCGCGGGGGGACTTCGGGAGACCCAGTACTTC. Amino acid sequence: CASSPAGGLRETQYF.

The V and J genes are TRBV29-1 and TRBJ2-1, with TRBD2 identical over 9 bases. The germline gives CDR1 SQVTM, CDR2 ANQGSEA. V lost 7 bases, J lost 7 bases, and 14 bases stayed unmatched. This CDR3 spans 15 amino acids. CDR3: CSAPLVSGRYNEQFF. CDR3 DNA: TGCAGCGCCCCCTTGGTTAGCGGGAGATATAATGAGCAGTTCTTC.

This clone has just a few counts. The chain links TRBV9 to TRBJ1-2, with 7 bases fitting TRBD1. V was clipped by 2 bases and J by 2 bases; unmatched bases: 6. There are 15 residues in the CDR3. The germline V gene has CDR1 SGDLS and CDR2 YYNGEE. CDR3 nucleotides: TGTGCCAGCAGCGTTAACCGGGACAGAAACTATGGCTACACCTTC. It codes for CASSVNRDRNYGYTF.

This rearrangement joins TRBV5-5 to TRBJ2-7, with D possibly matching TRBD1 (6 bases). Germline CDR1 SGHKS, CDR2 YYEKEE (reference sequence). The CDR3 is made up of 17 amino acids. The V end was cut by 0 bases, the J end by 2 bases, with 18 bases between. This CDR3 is CASSLAGVRDIAYEQYF. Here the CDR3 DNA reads TGTGCCAGCAGCTTGGCTGGCGTACGGGACATAGCCTACGAGCAGTACTTC. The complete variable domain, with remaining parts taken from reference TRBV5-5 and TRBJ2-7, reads DAGVTQSPTHLIKTRGQQVTLRCSPISGHKSVSWYQQVLGQGPQFIFQYYEKEERGRGNFPDRFSARQFPNYSSELNVNALLLGDSALYLCASSLAGVRDIAYEQYFGPGTRLTVT.

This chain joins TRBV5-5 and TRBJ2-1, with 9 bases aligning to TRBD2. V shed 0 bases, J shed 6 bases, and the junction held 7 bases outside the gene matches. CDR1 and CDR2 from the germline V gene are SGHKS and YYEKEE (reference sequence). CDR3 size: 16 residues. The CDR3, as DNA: TGTGCCAGCAGCTTGGAAAGACTAGCGGAACCCAATGAGCAGTTCTTC. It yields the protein CASSLERLAEPNEQFF.

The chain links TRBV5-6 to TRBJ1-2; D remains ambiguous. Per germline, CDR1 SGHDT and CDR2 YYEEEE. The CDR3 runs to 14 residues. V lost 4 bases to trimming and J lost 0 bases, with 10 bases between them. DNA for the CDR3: TGTGCCAGCAGCCCCTTACAGACTAACTATGGCTACACCTTC. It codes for CASSPLQTNYGYTF. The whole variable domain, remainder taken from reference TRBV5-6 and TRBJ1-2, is DAGVTQSPTHLIKTRGQQVTLRCSPKSGHDTVSWYQQALGQGPQFIFQYYEEEERQRGNFPDRFSGHQFPNYSSELNVNALLLGDSALYLCASSPLQTNYGYTFGSGTRLTVV.

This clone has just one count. The CDR3 sequence is CASIIGGGDYGYTF. CDR3 coding DNA: TGTGCCAGCATAATAGGCGGAGGGGACTATGGCTACACCTTC. The chain uses TRBV6-1 and TRBJ1-2; TRBD1 might be the D (5 bases). The CDR3 spans 14 residues. CDR1 is MNHNS, CDR2 SASEGT, per germline. The V end was cut by 7 bases, the J end by 3 bases, with 15 bases between.